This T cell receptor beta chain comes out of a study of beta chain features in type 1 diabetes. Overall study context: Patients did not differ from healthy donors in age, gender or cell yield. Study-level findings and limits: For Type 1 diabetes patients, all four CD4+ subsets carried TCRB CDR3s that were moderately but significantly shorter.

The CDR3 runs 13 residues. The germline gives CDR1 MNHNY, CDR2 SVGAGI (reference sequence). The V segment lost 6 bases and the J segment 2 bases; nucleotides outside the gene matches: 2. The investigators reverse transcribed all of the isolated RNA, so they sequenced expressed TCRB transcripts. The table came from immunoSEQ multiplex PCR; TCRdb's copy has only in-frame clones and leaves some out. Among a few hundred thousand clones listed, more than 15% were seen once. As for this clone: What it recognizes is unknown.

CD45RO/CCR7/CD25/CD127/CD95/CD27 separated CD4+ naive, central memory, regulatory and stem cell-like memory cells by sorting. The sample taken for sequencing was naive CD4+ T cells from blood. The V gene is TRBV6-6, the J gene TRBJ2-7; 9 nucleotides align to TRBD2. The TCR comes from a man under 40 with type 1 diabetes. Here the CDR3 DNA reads TGTGCCAGCAGGACTAGCGGCCCCTACGAGCAGTACTTC. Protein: CASRTSGPYEQYF.